This entry lists 4 T cell receptor beta chains sequenced from one sample in a study of shared clonotypes between healthy human individuals. The data were produced by immunoSEQ multiplex PCR, yet TCRdb's version contains in-frame clones alone and is incomplete. Here the sample spans just over 2,000,000 clones, roughly 95% being singletons. CD8 cells classed as naive were CD45RO-negative and positively selected for CCR7, excluding terminally differentiated effector memory CD45RA+ cells. Sequencing used naive CD8+ T cells sorted from blood. The receptors stem from a man younger than 35 in good health.

V is TRBV11-2 and J is TRBJ2-3; 8 bases agree with TRBD2. The CDR3 is 16 amino acids. Per the germline V gene, CDR1 is SGHAT and CDR2 is FQNNGV. V lost 0 bases to trimming and J lost 0 bases; unmatched junction nucleotides: 2. CDR3 protein: CASSLESSGSTDTQYF. CDR3 nucleotides: TGTGCCAGCAGCTTAGAATCTAGCGGGAGCACAGATACGCAGTATTTT. Variable domain in full (rest from reference TRBV11-2 and TRBJ2-3): EAGVAQSPRYKIIEKRQSVAFWCNPISGHATLYWYQQILGQGPKLLIQFQNNGVVDDSQLPKDRFSAERLKGVDSTLKIQPAKLEDSAVYLCASSLESSGSTDTQYFGPGTRLTVL.

The chain uses TRBV11-2 and TRBJ2-7, with D possibly being TRBD1 (6 bases). In germline, CDR1 is SGHAT, CDR2 FQNNGV. Trimming cost V 3 bases and J 0 bases, with 15 bases left between them. The CDR3 extends over 16 amino acids. This CDR3 reads CASSFDLGASSYEQYF. As DNA, the CDR3 is TGTGCCAGCAGCTTCGATTTGGGGGCGTCCTCCTACGAGCAGTACTTC. The full variable domain, with the rest looked up from reference TRBV11-2 and TRBJ2-7, is EAGVAQSPRYKIIEKRQSVAFWCNPISGHATLYWYQQILGQGPKLLIQFQNNGVVDDSQLPKDRFSAERLKGVDSTLKIQPAKLEDSAVYLCASSFDLGASSYEQYFGPGTRLTVT.

About this clone itself: This sample includes further DNA sequences coding for the same CDR3. CDR3 in amino acids: CASSQGDSFYEQYF. The DNA of the CDR3 is TGTGCCAGCAGCCAAGGGGACAGCTTCTACGAGCAGTACTTC. J is TRBJ2-7 and V is TRBV4-2; the match to TRBD1 covers 7 bases. V shed 1 base, J shed 3 bases, and the junction held 3 bases outside the gene matches. Germline loops: CDR1 LGHNA, CDR2 YNFKEQ. The CDR3 totals 14 residues.

This clone was recorded only once. The chain carries TRBV29-1 and TRBJ2-7; maybe TRBD1 (6 bases). Trimming stripped 3 bases from V and 2 bases from J, with 8 bases between. Germline assignment: CDR1 SQVTM and CDR2 ANQGSEA. CDR3 length: 12 amino acids. The CDR3 DNA sequence: TGCAGCGTTGATCAGGGGCCCTACGAGCAGTACTTC. This translates into CSVDQGPYEQYF.